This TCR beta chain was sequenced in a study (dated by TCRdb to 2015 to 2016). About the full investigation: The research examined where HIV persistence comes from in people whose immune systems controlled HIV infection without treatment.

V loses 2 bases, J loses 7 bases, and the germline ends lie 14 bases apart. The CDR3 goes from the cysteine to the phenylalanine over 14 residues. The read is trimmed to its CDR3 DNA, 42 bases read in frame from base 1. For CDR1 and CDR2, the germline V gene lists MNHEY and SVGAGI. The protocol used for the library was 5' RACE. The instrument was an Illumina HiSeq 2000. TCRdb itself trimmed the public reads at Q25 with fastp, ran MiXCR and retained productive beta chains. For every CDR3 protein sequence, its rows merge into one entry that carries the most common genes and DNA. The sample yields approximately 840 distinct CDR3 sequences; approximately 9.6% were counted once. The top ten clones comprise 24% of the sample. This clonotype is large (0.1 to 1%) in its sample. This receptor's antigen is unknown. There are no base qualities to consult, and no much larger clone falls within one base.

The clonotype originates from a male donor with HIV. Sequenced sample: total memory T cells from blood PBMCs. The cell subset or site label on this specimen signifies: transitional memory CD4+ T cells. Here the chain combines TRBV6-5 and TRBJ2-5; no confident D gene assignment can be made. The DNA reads TGTGCCAGCAGTTACATTGTTCCGGGCGGGACCCAGTACTTC. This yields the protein CASSYIVPGGTQYF.